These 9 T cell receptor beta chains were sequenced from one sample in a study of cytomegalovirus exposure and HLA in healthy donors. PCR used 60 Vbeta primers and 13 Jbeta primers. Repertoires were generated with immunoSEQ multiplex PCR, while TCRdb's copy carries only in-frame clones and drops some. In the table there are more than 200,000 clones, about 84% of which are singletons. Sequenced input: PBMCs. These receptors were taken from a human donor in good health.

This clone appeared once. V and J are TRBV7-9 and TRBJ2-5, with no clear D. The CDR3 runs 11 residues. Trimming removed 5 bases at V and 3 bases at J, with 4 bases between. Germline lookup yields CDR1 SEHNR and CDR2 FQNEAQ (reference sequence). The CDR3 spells CASSPKETQYF. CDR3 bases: TGTGCCAGCAGCCCCAAAGAGACCCAGTACTTC.

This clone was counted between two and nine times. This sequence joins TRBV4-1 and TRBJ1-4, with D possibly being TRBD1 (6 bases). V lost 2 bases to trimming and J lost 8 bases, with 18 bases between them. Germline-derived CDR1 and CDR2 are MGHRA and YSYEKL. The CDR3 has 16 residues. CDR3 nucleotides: TGCGCCAGCAGCCAAAGTTGGGGGCCTGGGCGGGAAAAACTGTTTTTT. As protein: CASSQSWGPGREKLFF.

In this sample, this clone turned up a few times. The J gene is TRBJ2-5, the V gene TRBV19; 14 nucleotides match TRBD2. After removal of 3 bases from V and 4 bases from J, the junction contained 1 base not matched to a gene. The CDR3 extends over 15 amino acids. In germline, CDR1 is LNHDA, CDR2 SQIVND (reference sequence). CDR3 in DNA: TGTGCCAGTAGTATCGGACTAGCGGGAGGAGAGACCCAGTACTTC. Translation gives CASSIGLAGGETQYF.

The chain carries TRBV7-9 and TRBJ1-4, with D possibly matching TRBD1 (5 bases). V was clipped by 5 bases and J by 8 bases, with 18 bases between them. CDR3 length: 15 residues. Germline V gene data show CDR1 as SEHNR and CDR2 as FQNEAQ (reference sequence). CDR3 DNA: TGTGCCAGCAGCAAAAGGGGATTGGGGGGGGAAAAACTGTTTTTT. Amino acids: CASSKRGLGGEKLFF. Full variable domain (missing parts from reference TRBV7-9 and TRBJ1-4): DTGVSQNPRHKITKRGQNVTFRCDPISEHNRLYWYRQTLGQGPEFLTYFQNEAQLEKSRLLSDRFSAERPKGSFSTLEIQRTEQGDSAMYLCASSKRGLGGEKLFFGSGTQLSVL.

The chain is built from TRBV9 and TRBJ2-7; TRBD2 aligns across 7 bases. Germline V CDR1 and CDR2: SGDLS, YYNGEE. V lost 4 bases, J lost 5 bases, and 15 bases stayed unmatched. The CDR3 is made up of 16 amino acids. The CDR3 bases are TGTGCCAGCAGCCCCGAGTACCTGGGAGGGCGGAACGAGCAGTACTTC. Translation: CASSPEYLGGRNEQYF.

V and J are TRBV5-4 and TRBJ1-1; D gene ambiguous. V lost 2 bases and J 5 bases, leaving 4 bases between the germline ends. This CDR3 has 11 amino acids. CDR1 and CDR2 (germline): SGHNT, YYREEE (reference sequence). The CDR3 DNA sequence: TGTGCCAGCAGCTTTAATACTGAAGCTTTCTTT. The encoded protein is CASSFNTEAFF.

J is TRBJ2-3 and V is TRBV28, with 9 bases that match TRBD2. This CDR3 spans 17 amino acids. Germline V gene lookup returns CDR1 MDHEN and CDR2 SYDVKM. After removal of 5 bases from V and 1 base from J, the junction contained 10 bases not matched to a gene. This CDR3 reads CASSQPTKREGTDTQYF. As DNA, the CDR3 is TGTGCCAGCAGTCAACCTACCAAGCGGGAGGGCACAGATACGCAGTATTTT.

This chain's CDR3 is CASSDEGTTETGELFF. The CDR3 DNA reads TGTGCCAGCAGTGACGAAGGGACAACCGAGACCGGGGAGCTGTTTTTT. The chain combines TRBV6-4 with TRBJ2-2; TRBD1 might be the D (6 bases). Germline assignment: CDR1 MRHNA and CDR2 SNTAGT. This CDR3 region has 16 residues. V was cut by 2 bases and J by 5 bases, with 15 bases left in between.

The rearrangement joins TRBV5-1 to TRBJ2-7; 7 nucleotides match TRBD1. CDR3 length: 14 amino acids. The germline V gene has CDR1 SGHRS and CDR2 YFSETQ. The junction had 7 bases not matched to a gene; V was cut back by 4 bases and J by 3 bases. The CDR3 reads CASSPLDRFYEQYF. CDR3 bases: TGCGCCAGCAGCCCTTTGGACAGGTTCTACGAGCAGTACTTC.